This T cell receptor beta chain comes out of a study of CD8 T cells in Susac syndrome. Random hexamers were used to reverse transcribe 0.5 to 1 ug of RNA. Amplification of TCR beta CDR3 by immunoSEQ multiplex PCR spanned 54 Vbeta and 13 Jbeta. MiXCR, run by TCRdb on the immunoSEQ multiplex PCR reads, gives a single entry per CDR3 protein. The data hold about 190,000 distinct CDR3 sequences, with 85% to 95% observed a single time. Germline CDR1 is DFQATT and CDR2 is SNEGSKA (reference sequence). After removal of 2 bases from V and 6 bases from J, the junction contained 5 bases not matched to a gene. The CDR3 extends over 14 amino acids.

The sample was CD4+ T cells from PBMCs. This TCR came from a human donor in good health. The chain combines TRBV20-1 with TRBJ2-1, with 9 bases that match TRBD2. CDR3 nucleotides: TGCAGTGCTAGACGGGCTAGCGGGGCCAATGAGCAGTTCTTC. It yields the protein CSARRASGANEQFF.